These T cell receptor beta chains were read from a single sample in a study of blood T cell repertoires in COVID-19. Measured with immunoSEQ multiplex PCR; TCRdb has only the in-frame clones, and not every one. Of under 200,000 clones listed, 84% are singletons. The sequenced sample consisted of peripheral blood. Every receptor here comes from a man in his late teens or twenties with active or convalescent COVID-19. Both conserved end residues are part of each CDR3. Fields, in order: D gene, clone size, J gene, V gene, CDR3 DNA, CDR3 protein. A D gene is named only where the DNA matches it firmly. Where a row states a size, it is once, few, many or the class of an expanded clone; other rows omit it.

D: TRBD1
size: .
J: TRBJ2-5
V: TRBV4-3
DNA: TGCGCCAGCAGCCCGGGACAGGGGGTAGAGACCCAGTACTTC
CDR3: CASSPGQGVETQYF

D: TRBD1
size: .
J: TRBJ2-1
V: TRBV7-6
DNA: TGTGCCAGCAGCTCTATGCCTTTAGGGACAGACAATGAGCAGTTCTTC
CDR3: CASSSMPLGTDNEQFF

D: TRBD1
size: few
J: TRBJ1-1
V: TRBV11-2
DNA: TGTGCCAGCAGCCTCTCGAGGACAGGGGGCAAAGACGCTTTCTTT
CDR3: CASSLSRTGGKDAFF

D: TRBD2
size: .
J: TRBJ2-5
V: TRBV12-3/TRBV12-4
DNA: TGTGCCAGCAGCAGCGGGAGACGTGAGACCCAGTACTTC
CDR3: CASSSGRRETQYF

D: .
size: .
J: TRBJ1-5
V: TRBV28
DNA: TGTGCCAGCAGTTCCGCGCGACAGCCCAATCAGCCCCAGCATTTT
CDR3: CASSSARQPNQPQHF

D: TRBD1
size: .
J: TRBJ2-5
V: TRBV10-3
DNA: TGTGCCATCAGTGAGTCAGTGGACAGGGGGACACGAGAGACCCAGTACTTC
CDR3: CAISESVDRGTRETQYF

D: .
size: .
J: TRBJ2-7
V: TRBV4-1
DNA: TGCGCCAGCAGCCAAGTGGGAGTAGATCCCATTCCCTACGAGCAGTACTTC
CDR3: CASSQVGVDPIPYEQYF

D: .
size: .
J: TRBJ2-5
V: TRBV3-1/TRBV3-2
DNA: TGTGCCAGCAGCCAACAGGGGGGTCAAGAGACCCAGTACTTC
CDR3: CASSQQGGQETQYF

D: .
size: .
J: TRBJ1-6
V: TRBV4-3
DNA: TGCGCCAGCAGCCAAGTTTCACAGGGACATTCACCCCTCCACTTT
CDR3: CASSQVSQGHSPLHF

D: TRBD2
size: .
J: TRBJ2-1
V: TRBV9
DNA: TGTGCCAGCAGCGTAGAAGGGACTAGCGGGATAGGGGCCTACAATGAGCAGTTCTTC
CDR3: CASSVEGTSGIGAYNEQFF

D: .
size: .
J: TRBJ1-4
V: TRBV3-1/TRBV3-2
DNA: TGTGCCAGCAGCCAAGATAGGACAGCGGTTTGGGAAAAACTGTTTTTT
CDR3: CASSQDRTAVWEKLFF

D: .
size: .
J: TRBJ1-4
V: TRBV7-2
DNA: TGTGCCAGCAGCTTAATGCCAGGGATTAATGAAAAACTGTTTTTT
CDR3: CASSLMPGINEKLFF

D: .
size: few
J: TRBJ2-3
V: TRBV7-9
DNA: TGTGCCAGCAGCCCAGTCGGGGGGCCGAGGAGGGATACGCAGTATTTT
CDR3: CASSPVGGPRRDTQYF

D: TRBD1
size: .
J: TRBJ2-2
V: TRBV5-1
DNA: TGCGCCAGCAGCGCGGGACAGGCCACCGGGGAGCTGTTTTTT
CDR3: CASSAGQATGELFF

D: .
size: once
J: TRBJ1-6
V: TRBV6-4
DNA: TGTGCCACCACCTCAGGACCTGGGGCAGCTGGGGATTCACCCCTCCACTTT
CDR3: CATTSGPGAAGDSPLHF

D: TRBD2
size: .
J: TRBJ2-1
V: TRBV25-1
DNA: TGTGCCAGCAGTGAATCCGGAGCGGGGTCCTACAATGAGCAGTTCTTC
CDR3: CASSESGAGSYNEQFF

D: .
size: .
J: TRBJ2-7
V: TRBV19
DNA: TGTGCCAGTAGAGACAGGCCGACTAATTCCTACGAGCAGTACTTC
CDR3: CASRDRPTNSYEQYF

D: TRBD2
size: .
J: TRBJ2-2
V: TRBV5-6
DNA: TGTGCCAGCAGCAACCCGGGACTAGCGGGGGAGACCGGGGAGCTGTTTTTT
CDR3: CASSNPGLAGETGELFF

D: TRBD1
size: .
J: TRBJ2-1
V: TRBV29-1
DNA: TGCAGCGTTTCCTTGGCCCAGGGGGCCGCCTACAATGAGCAGTTCTTC
CDR3: CSVSLAQGAAYNEQFF

D: .
size: once
J: TRBJ1-4
V: TRBV3-1/TRBV3-2
DNA: TGTGCCAGCAGCCTCCGGACACGGTTGGAAGAAAAACTGTTTTTT
CDR3: CASSLRTRLEEKLFF

D: .
size: .
J: TRBJ1-2
V: TRBV6-4
DNA: TGTGCCAGCAGCGTACAGGGCGGGAGCTATGGCTACACCTTC
CDR3: CASSVQGGSYGYTF

D: TRBD1
size: .
J: TRBJ1-5
V: TRBV4-1
DNA: TGCGCCAGCAGCCAAGTAGGGACAGGTCATCAGCCCCAGCATTTT
CDR3: CASSQVGTGHQPQHF

D: .
size: .
J: TRBJ2-7
V: TRBV2
DNA: TGTGCCAGCAGCCTTACCTACGAGCAGTACTTC
CDR3: CASSLTYEQYF

D: .
size: .
J: TRBJ1-2
V: TRBV6-5
DNA: TGTGCCAGCAGCGGTTCAGGCTTTGGTGGCTACACCTTC
CDR3: CASSGSGFGGYTF

D: .
size: .
J: TRBJ1-6
V: TRBV27
DNA: TGTGCCAGCAGTTTACGAGTGGGGGGTAATTCACCCCTCCACTTT
CDR3: CASSLRVGGNSPLHF

D: TRBD1
size: .
J: TRBJ2-1
V: TRBV5-5
DNA: TGTGCCAGCAGCCGACAGGGGAGGAATGAGCAGTTCTTC
CDR3: CASSRQGRNEQFF

D: TRBD1
size: .
J: TRBJ1-1
V: TRBV7-9
DNA: TGTGCCAGCACTCTGGACAGGGCGGGGGCTGAAGCTTTCTTT
CDR3: CASTLDRAGAEAFF

D: TRBD1
size: .
J: TRBJ1-1
V: TRBV19
DNA: TGTGCCAGTAGCAAGGACAGGGGATCCCCTGAAGCTTTCTTT
CDR3: CASSKDRGSPEAFF

D: .
size: .
J: TRBJ1-3
V: TRBV5-1
DNA: TGCGCCAGCAGCGATTGGCCTGGAAACACCATATATTTT
CDR3: CASSDWPGNTIYF

D: .
size: .
J: TRBJ2-1
V: TRBV6-5
DNA: TGTGCCAGCAGTTGGACAGCAGACTCCTACAATGAGCAGTTCTTC
CDR3: CASSWTADSYNEQFF

D: .
size: .
J: TRBJ2-6
V: TRBV7-2
DNA: TGTGCCAGCAGCTTGTGGGGCAGGGCTAGCTCTGGGGCCAACGTCCTGACTTTC
CDR3: CASSLWGRASSGANVLTF

D: TRBD1
size: .
J: TRBJ2-1
V: TRBV4-1
DNA: TGCGCCAGCAGCCAACAATCCCCGGGACAGGGGGACTACAATGAGCAGTTCTTC
CDR3: CASSQQSPGQGDYNEQFF

D: TRBD1
size: .
J: TRBJ2-7
V: TRBV28
DNA: TGTGCCAGCAGTTGGCGGACAGGCTACGAGCAGTACTTC
CDR3: CASSWRTGYEQYF

D: .
size: once
J: TRBJ1-5
V: TRBV2
DNA: TGTGCCAGCAGTGAAATACAGGCGAATCAGCCCCAGCATTTT
CDR3: CASSEIQANQPQHF

D: .
size: once
J: TRBJ1-3
V: TRBV5-1
DNA: TGCGCCAGCAGCTTGGATGGGAGCTCTGGAAACACCATATATTTT
CDR3: CASSLDGSSGNTIYF

D: .
size: .
J: TRBJ2-5
V: TRBV2
DNA: TGTGCCAGCGGACAGCAAGAGACCCAGTACTTC
CDR3: CASGQQETQYF

D: TRBD1
size: few
J: TRBJ2-7
V: TRBV11-2
DNA: TGTGCCAGCAGCTTAGCCCCTCACAGGGGGGACTACGAGCAGTACTTC
CDR3: CASSLAPHRGDYEQYF

D: .
size: .
J: TRBJ2-1
V: TRBV28
DNA: TGTGCCACCCGATCACGAGGGAGGCCCAATGAGCAGTTCTTC
CDR3: CATRSRGRPNEQFF

D: TRBD2
size: .
J: TRBJ2-3
V: TRBV9
DNA: TGTGCCAGCAGCCTCGGGGGGTCGGGCACAGATACGCAGTATTTT
CDR3: CASSLGGSGTDTQYF

D: .
size: .
J: TRBJ2-7
V: TRBV19
DNA: TGTGCCAGTAGGGGAGACAGGAATACCTACGAGCAGTACTTC
CDR3: CASRGDRNTYEQYF

D: TRBD1
size: .
J: TRBJ1-6
V: TRBV5-4
DNA: TGTGCCAGCAGCTTGCTGGGAATTGGGACAGGGGGTTCACCCCTCCACTTT
CDR3: CASSLLGIGTGGSPLHF

D: TRBD1
size: .
J: TRBJ1-5
V: TRBV27
DNA: TGTGCCAGCAGTTTAGGACAGGGTAATCAGCCCCAGCATTTT
CDR3: CASSLGQGNQPQHF

D: TRBD1
size: .
J: TRBJ1-2
V: TRBV3-1/TRBV3-2
DNA: TGTGCCAGCAGCCCTCAGCGGACAGGGGCGATGGGCTACACCTTC
CDR3: CASSPQRTGAMGYTF

D: .
size: .
J: TRBJ1-3
V: TRBV24-1
DNA: TGTGCCACCAGTTCAGGGGCTGGAAACACCATATATTTT
CDR3: CATSSGAGNTIYF

D: .
size: once
J: TRBJ2-7
V: TRBV7-2
DNA: TGTGCCAGCAGCATTAGCGGCCCCTACGAGCAGTACTTC
CDR3: CASSISGPYEQYF

D: TRBD2
size: .
J: TRBJ2-1
V: TRBV13
DNA: TGTGCCAGCAGCTTAAGACTAGCGGGAGGGCCCTACAATGAGCAGTTCTTC
CDR3: CASSLRLAGGPYNEQFF

D: TRBD2
size: .
J: TRBJ2-7
V: TRBV27
DNA: TGTGCCAGCAGTCTCGGGACTAGCTTCGAGCAGTACTTC
CDR3: CASSLGTSFEQYF

D: TRBD1
size: .
J: TRBJ1-4
V: TRBV4-2
DNA: TGTGCCAGCAGCCAAGACTGGACAGGGGCTGGGGAAAAACTGTTTTTT
CDR3: CASSQDWTGAGEKLFF

D: .
size: .
J: TRBJ2-6
V: TRBV7-9
DNA: TGTGCCAGCAGCTTTTCAGCTAGTAGCTCTGGGGCCAACGTCCTGACTTTC
CDR3: CASSFSASSSGANVLTF

D: TRBD2
size: .
J: TRBJ2-3
V: TRBV11-2
DNA: TGTGCCAGCAGCAATAGACTAGCGGGGGTAACAGATACGCAGTATTTT
CDR3: CASSNRLAGVTDTQYF

D: TRBD2
size: .
J: TRBJ2-1
V: TRBV4-3
DNA: TGCGCCAGCAGCCAAGGAACGCGAGCGGGAGTTGGATCCCGTGAGCAGTTCTTC
CDR3: CASSQGTRAGVGSREQFF

D: .
size: once
J: TRBJ2-2
V: TRBV3-1/TRBV3-2
DNA: TGTGCCAGCAGCCAATTTCAGGGAAACACCGGGGAGCTGTTTTTT
CDR3: CASSQFQGNTGELFF

D: .
size: .
J: TRBJ2-1
V: TRBV7-2
DNA: TGTGCCAGCAGCTTAGATTGGGCGGGTGAGCAGTTCTTC
CDR3: CASSLDWAGEQFF

D: TRBD1
size: .
J: TRBJ2-6
V: TRBV5-1
DNA: TGCGCCAGCAGCATAAGACAGGGGCTTTCTGGGGCCAACGTCCTGACTTTC
CDR3: CASSIRQGLSGANVLTF

D: .
size: .
J: TRBJ2-2
V: TRBV9
DNA: TGTGCCAGCAGCGTAGCTCTGGGGGAGCTGTTTTTT
CDR3: CASSVALGELFF

D: .
size: .
J: TRBJ2-7
V: TRBV5-5
DNA: TGTGCCAGCAGCCTCCTACCGGGACTCCTGGCCTACGAGCAGTACTTC
CDR3: CASSLLPGLLAYEQYF

D: .
size: .
J: TRBJ2-3
V: TRBV5-1
DNA: TGCGCCAGCAGCACTAATCCGGCGGCAGATACGCAGTATTTT
CDR3: CASSTNPAADTQYF

D: TRBD2
size: .
J: TRBJ2-3
V: TRBV5-1
DNA: TGCGCCAGCAGCTTTATAGCGGGGGCGAACACAGATACGCAGTATTTT
CDR3: CASSFIAGANTDTQYF

D: .
size: .
J: TRBJ2-1
V: TRBV4-2
DNA: TGTGCCAGCAGCCAAGGGGGGGATAGGGAAAATGAGCAGTTCTTC
CDR3: CASSQGGDRENEQFF